This TCR beta chain was identified during a study of cytomegalovirus exposure and HLA in healthy donors. Overall study context: Across some 400 genotyped donors, about 86% landed in the Caucasian-associated ancestry cluster.

Study-wide results and caveats: Donors belonging to an Asian-associated ancestry cluster reportedly showed fewer N-insertions in productive TCRs than the approximately 670-donor mean, according to what a later analysis found. V- and J-gene trimming in TCR beta was tied to a missense DCLRE1C variant by an analysis performed later.

PCR was performed using 60 Vbeta and 13 Jbeta primers. TCRdb's copy holds only in-frame clones and misses some; the assay was immunoSEQ multiplex PCR. The sample carries about 120,000 clones, 65% to 80% recorded once. Of note for this clone: Its specificity is unknown.

Per germline, CDR1 SGHTA and CDR2 FQGTGA. This CDR3 has 14 amino acids. The V gene lost 0 bases and the J gene lost 4 bases, with 9 bases spanning the gap. Sequenced material: PBMCs. This chain links TRBV7-3 with TRBJ1-2; D gene ambiguous. This clonotype was sampled from a man aged 60-69 years in good health and CMV-seropositive. CDR3 nucleotide sequence: TGTGCCAGCAGCTTAACGTCACAGAGCTATGGCTACACCTTC. It translates to CASSLTSQSYGYTF.